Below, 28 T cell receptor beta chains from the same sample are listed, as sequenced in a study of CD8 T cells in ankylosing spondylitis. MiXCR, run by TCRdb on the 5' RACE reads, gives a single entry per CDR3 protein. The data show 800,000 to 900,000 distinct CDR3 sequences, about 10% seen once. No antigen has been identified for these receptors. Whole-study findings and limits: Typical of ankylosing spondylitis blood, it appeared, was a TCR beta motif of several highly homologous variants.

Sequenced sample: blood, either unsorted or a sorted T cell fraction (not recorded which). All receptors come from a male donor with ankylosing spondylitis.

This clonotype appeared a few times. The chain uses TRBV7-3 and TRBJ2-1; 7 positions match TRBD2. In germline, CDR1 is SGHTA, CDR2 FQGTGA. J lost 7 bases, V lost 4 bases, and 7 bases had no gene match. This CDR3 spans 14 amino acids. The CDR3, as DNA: TGTGCCAGCAGCTCTAGTGGCGGGGGTAATGAGCAGTTCTTC. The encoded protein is CASSSSGGGNEQFF.

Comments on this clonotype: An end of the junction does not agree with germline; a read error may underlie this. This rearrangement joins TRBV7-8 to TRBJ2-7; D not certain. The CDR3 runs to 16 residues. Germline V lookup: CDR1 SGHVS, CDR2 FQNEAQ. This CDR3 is CASSLGMQAYSYEQYF. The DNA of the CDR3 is TGTGCCAGCAGCTTAGGAATGCAGGCGTACTCCTACGAACAGTACTTC.

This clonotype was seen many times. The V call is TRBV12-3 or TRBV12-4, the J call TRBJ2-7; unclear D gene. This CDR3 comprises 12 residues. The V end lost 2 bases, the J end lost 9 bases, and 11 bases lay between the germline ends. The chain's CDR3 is CASSLPRAGQYF. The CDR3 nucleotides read TGTGCCAGCAGTTTACCGCGTGCTGGGCAGTACTTC.

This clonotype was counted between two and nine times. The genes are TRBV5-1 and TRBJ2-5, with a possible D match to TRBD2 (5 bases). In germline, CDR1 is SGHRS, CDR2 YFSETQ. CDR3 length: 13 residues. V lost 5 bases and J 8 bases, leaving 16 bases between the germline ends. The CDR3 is CASSPREGQTQYF. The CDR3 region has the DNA TGCGCCAGCAGTCCCCGGGAAGGGCAAACCCAGTACTTC.

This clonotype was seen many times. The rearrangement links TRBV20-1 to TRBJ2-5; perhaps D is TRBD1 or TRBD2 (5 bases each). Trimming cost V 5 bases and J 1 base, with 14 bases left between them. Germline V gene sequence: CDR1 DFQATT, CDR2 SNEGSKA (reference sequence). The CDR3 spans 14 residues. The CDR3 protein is CSAEGRALQETQYF. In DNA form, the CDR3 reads TGCAGTGCTGAGGGGCGGGCTCTCCAAGAGACCCAGTACTTC.

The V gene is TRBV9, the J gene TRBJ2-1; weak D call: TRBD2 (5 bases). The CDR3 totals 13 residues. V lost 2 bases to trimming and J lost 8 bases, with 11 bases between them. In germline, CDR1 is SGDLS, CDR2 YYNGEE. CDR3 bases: TGTGCCAGCAGCGTCCGAGGGTTGGATGAGCAGTTCTTC. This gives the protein CASSVRGLDEQFF.

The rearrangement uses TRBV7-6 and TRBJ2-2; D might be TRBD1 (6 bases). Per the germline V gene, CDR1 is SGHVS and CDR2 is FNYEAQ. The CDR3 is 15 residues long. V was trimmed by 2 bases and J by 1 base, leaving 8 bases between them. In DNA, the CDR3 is TGTGCCAGCAGCTTAATACAGGGGAACACCGGGGAGCTGTTTTTT. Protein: CASSLIQGNTGELFF.

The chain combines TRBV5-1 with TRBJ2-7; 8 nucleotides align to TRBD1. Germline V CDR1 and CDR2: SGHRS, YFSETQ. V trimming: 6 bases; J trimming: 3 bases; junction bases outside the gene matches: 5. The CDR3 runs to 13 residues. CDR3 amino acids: CASTPGTGYEQYF. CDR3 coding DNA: TGCGCCAGCACTCCCGGGACAGGCTACGAGCAGTACTTC.

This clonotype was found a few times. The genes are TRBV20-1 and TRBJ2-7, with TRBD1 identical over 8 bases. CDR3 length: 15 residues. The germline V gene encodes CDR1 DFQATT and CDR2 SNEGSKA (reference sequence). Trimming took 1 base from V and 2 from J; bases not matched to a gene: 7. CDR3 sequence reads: CSARAKGTGPYEQYF. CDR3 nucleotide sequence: TGCAGTGCTAGAGCCAAAGGGACAGGCCCCTACGAGCAGTACTTC.

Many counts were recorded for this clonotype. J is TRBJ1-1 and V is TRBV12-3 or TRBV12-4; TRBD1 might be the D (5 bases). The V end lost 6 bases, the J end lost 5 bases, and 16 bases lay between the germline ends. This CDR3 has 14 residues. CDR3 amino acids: CASSPPRRGTEAFF. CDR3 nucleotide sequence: TGTGCCAGCAGCCCCCCCAGGCGGGGGACTGAAGCTTTCTTT.

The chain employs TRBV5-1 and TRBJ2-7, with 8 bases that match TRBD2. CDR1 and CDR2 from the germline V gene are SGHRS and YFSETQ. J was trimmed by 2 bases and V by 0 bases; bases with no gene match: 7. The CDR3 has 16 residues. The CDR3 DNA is TGCGCCAGCAGCTTGGAGCCCAGCGGGAGTACCTACGAGCAGTACTTC. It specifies CASSLEPSGSTYEQYF.

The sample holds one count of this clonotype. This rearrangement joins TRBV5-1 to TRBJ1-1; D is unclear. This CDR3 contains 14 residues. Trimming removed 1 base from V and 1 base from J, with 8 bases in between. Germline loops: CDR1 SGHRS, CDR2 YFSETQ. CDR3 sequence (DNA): TGCGCCAGCAGCTTGACGGCAGCGAACACTGAAGCTTTCTTT. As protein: CASSLTAANTEAFF.

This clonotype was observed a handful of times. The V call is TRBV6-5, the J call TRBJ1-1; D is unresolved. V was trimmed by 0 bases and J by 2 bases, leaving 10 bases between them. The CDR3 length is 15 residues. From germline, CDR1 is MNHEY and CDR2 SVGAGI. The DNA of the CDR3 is TGTGCCAGCAGTTACTCCCAAGGGTTAAACACTGAAGCTTTCTTT. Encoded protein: CASSYSQGLNTEAFF.

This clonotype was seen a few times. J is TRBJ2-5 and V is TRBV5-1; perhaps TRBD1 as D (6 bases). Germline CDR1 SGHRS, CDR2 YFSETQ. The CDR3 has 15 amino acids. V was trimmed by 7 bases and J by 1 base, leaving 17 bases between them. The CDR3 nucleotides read TGCGCCAGCCGACCCCAGGGGCAGACCCAAGAGACCCAGTACTTC. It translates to CASRPQGQTQETQYF.

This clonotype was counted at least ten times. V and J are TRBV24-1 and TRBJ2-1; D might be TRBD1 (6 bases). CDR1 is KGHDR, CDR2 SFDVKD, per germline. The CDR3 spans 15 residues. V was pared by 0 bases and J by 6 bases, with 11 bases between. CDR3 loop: CATSDLGGDGNEQFF. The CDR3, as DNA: TGTGCCACCAGTGATTTGGGGGGCGACGGCAATGAGCAGTTCTTC.

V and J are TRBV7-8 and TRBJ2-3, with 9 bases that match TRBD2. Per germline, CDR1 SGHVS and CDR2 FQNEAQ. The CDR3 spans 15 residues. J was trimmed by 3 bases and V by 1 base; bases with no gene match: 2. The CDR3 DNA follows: TGTGCCAGCAGCTTAGTAGCGGGGGTAACAGATACGCAGTATTTT. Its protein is CASSLVAGVTDTQYF.

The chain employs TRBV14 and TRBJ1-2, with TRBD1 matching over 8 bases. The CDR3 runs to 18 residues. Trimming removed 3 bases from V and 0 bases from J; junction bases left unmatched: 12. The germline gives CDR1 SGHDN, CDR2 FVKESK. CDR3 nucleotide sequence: TGTGCCAGCAGCCACTACCGGGACAGGCGCAATACTAACTATGGCTACACCTTC. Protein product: CASSHYRDRRNTNYGYTF.

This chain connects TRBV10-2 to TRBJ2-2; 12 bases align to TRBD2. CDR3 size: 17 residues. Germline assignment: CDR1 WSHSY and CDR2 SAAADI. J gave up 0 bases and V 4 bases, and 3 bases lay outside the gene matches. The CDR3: CASSGLAGVPNTGELFF. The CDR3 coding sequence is TGCGCCAGCAGTGGACTAGCGGGAGTCCCGAACACCGGGGAGCTGTTTTTT.

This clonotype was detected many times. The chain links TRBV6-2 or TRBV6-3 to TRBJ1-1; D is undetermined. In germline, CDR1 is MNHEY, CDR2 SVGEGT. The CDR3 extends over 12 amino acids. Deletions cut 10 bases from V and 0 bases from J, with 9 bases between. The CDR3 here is CATKSMNTEAFF. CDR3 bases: TGTGCCACTAAAAGTATGAACACTGAAGCTTTCTTT.

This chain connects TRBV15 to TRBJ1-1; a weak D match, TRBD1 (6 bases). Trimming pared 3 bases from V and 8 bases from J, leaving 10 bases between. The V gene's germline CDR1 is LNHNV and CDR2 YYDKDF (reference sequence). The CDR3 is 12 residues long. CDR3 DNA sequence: TGTGCCACCAGCAGGGCCGGGACAGAAGCTTTCTTT. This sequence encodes CATSRAGTEAFF. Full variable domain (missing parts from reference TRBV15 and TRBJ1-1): DAMVIQNPRYQVTQFGKPVTLSCSQTLNHNVMYWYQQKSSQAPKLLFHYYDKDFNNEADTPDNFQSRRPNTSFCFLDIRSPGLGDTAMYLCATSRAGTEAFFGQGTRLTVV.

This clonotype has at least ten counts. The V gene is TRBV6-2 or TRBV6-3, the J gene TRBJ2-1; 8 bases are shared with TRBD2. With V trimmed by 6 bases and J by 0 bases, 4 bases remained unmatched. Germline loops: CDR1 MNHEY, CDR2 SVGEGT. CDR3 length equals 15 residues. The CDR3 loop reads CASSRSGASYNEQFF. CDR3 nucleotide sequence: TGTGCCAGCAGCCGTAGCGGGGCCTCCTACAATGAGCAGTTCTTC.

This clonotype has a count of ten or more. CDR3 coding DNA: TGCAGCGTTGGGCGGGCCAGGGCTGAAGCTTTCTTT. Amino acid sequence: CSVGRARAEAFF. The genes are TRBV29-1 and TRBJ1-1; weak D call: TRBD1 (5 bases). The CDR3 contains 12 residues. The germline V and J ends were trimmed by 4 bases and 6 bases, with 12 bases remaining between them. Germline V gives CDR1 SQVTM, CDR2 ANQGSEA.

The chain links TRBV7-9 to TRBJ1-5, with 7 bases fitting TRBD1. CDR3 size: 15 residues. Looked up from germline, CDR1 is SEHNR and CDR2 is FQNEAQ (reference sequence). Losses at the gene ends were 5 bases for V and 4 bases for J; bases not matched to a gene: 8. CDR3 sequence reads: CASSRDSLINQPQHF. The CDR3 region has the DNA TGTGCCAGCAGCCGGGACAGTTTAATTAATCAGCCCCAGCATTTT.

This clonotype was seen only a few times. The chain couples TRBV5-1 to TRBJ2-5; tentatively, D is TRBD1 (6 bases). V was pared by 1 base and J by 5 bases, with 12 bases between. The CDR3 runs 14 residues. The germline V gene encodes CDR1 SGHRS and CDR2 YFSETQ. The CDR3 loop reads CASSLQQGGETQYF. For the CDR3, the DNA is TGCGCCAGCAGCTTGCAACAGGGCGGGGAGACCCAGTACTTC.

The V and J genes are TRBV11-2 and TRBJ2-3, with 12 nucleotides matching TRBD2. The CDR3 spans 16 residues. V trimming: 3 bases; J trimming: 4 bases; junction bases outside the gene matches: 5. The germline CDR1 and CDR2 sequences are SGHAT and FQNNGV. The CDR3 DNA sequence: TGTGCCAGCAGCTTGAGACTAGCGGGGGTAGCAGATACGCAGTATTTT. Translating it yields CASSLRLAGVADTQYF. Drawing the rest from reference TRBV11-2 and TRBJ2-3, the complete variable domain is EAGVAQSPRYKIIEKRQSVAFWCNPISGHATLYWYQQILGQGPKLLIQFQNNGVVDDSQLPKDRFSAERLKGVDSTLKIQPAKLEDSAVYLCASSLRLAGVADTQYFGPGTRLTVL.

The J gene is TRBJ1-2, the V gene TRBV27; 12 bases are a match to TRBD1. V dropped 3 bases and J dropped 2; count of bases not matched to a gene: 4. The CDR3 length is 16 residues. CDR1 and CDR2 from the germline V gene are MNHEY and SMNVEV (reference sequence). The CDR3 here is CASSFWDRGPNYGYTF. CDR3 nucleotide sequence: TGTGCCAGCAGTTTTTGGGACAGGGGGCCGAACTATGGCTACACCTTC.

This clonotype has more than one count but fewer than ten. CDR3 coding DNA: TGTGCCAGCAGCTCAACGAGCGGCTATTCTTACGAGCAGTACTTC. Translation gives CASSSTSGYSYEQYF. V usage is TRBV7-9 and J usage is TRBJ2-7; TRBD2 might be the D (5 bases). Trimming cost V 4 bases and J 4 bases, with 17 bases left between them. This CDR3 is 15 amino acids long. CDR1 SEHNR and CDR2 FQNEAQ come from the germline V gene (reference sequence). Variable domain in full (rest from reference TRBV7-9 and TRBJ2-7): DTGVSQNPRHKITKRGQNVTFRCDPISEHNRLYWYRQTLGQGPEFLTYFQNEAQLEKSRLLSDRFSAERPKGSFSTLEIQRTEQGDSAMYLCASSSTSGYSYEQYFGPGTRLTVT.

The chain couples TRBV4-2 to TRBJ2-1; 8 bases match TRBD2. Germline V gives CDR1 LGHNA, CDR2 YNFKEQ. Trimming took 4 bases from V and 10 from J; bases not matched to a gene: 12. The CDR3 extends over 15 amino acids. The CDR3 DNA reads TGTGCCAGCAGCCCGGCCGGGACTAGGGGAGACGAGCAGTTCTTC. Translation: CASSPAGTRGDEQFF.